Presented here are 28 T cell receptor beta chains from one specimen sequenced in a study of T cell responses to AZD1222 COVID-19 vaccine. Generated by immunoSEQ multiplex PCR, the TCRdb table keeps only in-frame clones and is missing some. The sample contains 200,000 or so clones, about nine tenths of which appear only once. The sequencing here drew on peripheral blood, taken on day 0 of MenACWY control vaccination. All receptors derive from an adult in good health.

V usage is TRBV9 and J usage is TRBJ1-2; D remains ambiguous. The CDR3 consists of 11 residues. CDR1 and CDR2 from the germline V gene are SGDLS and YYNGEE. V lost 3 bases and J lost 6, with 6 bases in between. Here the CDR3 reads CASSGRHGYTF. For the CDR3, the DNA is TGTGCCAGCAGCGGTAGGCATGGCTACACCTTC.

The rearrangement uses TRBV3-1 (or the pseudogene TRBV3-2) and TRBJ1-2; 9 positions match TRBD1. Trimming at V came to 2 bases and at J to 4 bases, leaving 8 bases not matched to a gene. The CDR3 totals 16 residues. Germline lookup yields CDR1 LGHDT and CDR2 YNNKEL (reference sequence). This CDR3 is CASSQKTGGWSYGYTF. For the CDR3, the DNA is TGTGCCAGCAGCCAAAAGACAGGGGGTTGGAGCTATGGCTACACCTTC.

The chain uses TRBV19 and TRBJ1-5; no clear D. Germline CDR1 and CDR2: LNHDA and SQIVND (reference sequence). The V gene lost 1 base and the J gene lost 7 bases, with 8 bases spanning the gap. This CDR3 is built from 13 residues. CDR3 DNA: TGTGCCAGTAGTATAGGTGTGCGGCAGCCCCAGCATTTT. Translated: CASSIGVRQPQHF.

V is TRBV6-6 and J is TRBJ1-2; tentative D call: TRBD1 (6 bases). CDR3 size: 12 residues. CDR1 is MNHNY and CDR2 is SVGAGI in the germline V gene (reference sequence). V shed 5 bases and J shed 8 bases, with 12 bases lying between them. The CDR3 here is CASSRGQKGYTF. The DNA of the CDR3 is TGTGCCAGCAGTCGGGGACAAAAGGGCTACACCTTC.

The rearrangement uses TRBV2 and TRBJ2-3; 8 nucleotides align to TRBD2. The CDR3 loop spans 15 amino acids. With 4 bases clipped from V and 1 base from J, the junction kept 4 bases outside the gene matches. In germline, CDR1 is SNHLY, CDR2 FYNNEI. The CDR3 DNA reads TGTGCCAGCAGTGGTCAAGCGGGGGGCACAGATACGCAGTATTTT. Amino acids: CASSGQAGGTDTQYF.

The chain is built from TRBV14 and TRBJ1-1; 9 bases are shared with TRBD1. Losses at the gene ends were 4 bases for V and 5 bases for J; bases not matched to a gene: 5. The CDR3 is made up of 14 amino acids. Germline V gene sequence: CDR1 SGHDN, CDR2 FVKESK. The CDR3 here is CASSPGTGITEAFF. The CDR3, as DNA: TGTGCCAGCAGCCCCGGGACAGGGATAACTGAAGCTTTCTTT.

This clone was seen just once. At one end, the junction sequence differs from germline, possibly due to a read error. Other DNA sequences of this sample code for an identical CDR3. The V call is TRBV11-2, the J call TRBJ1-5; D gene unclear. This CDR3 is built from 13 residues. Germline V gene data show CDR1 as SGHAT and CDR2 as FQNNGV. Written as DNA, the CDR3 is TGCGCCAGCAGCTTAACTAGCAATCAGCCCCAGCATTTT. As protein: CASSLTSNQPQHF.

V gene TRBV4-3 combines with J gene TRBJ2-5; D is uncertain. Per the germline V gene, CDR1 is LGHNA and CDR2 is YSLEER. The CDR3 sequence is 16 residues long. V lost 0 bases to trimming and J lost 2 bases, with 13 bases between them. CDR3 region: CASSQDRSGRQETQYF. The CDR3 DNA reads TGCGCCAGCAGCCAAGATCGCTCGGGTAGGCAAGAGACCCAGTACTTC.

The chain links TRBV7-8 to TRBJ2-1; 15 nucleotides align to TRBD2. This CDR3 region has 18 residues. In germline, CDR1 is SGHVS, CDR2 FQNEAQ. The ends lost 0 bases at V and 7 bases at J; junction bases unmatched: 7. The CDR3 DNA reads TGTGCCAGCAGCTTAGCGCGGACTAGCGGGGGGGCTTATAATGAGCAGTTCTTC. Its translation: CASSLARTSGGAYNEQFF. Complete variable domain (other parts from reference TRBV7-8 and TRBJ2-1): GAGVSQSPRYKVAKRGQDVALRCDPISGHVSLFWYQQALGQGPEFLTYFQNEAQLDKSGLPSDRFFAERPEGSVSTLKIQRTQQEDSAVYLCASSLARTSGGAYNEQFFGPGTRLTVL.

Concerning this clone: Other DNA sequences in this specimen translate into the identical CDR3. The chain carries TRBV9 and TRBJ1-6, with TRBD1 as a possible D gene (5 bases). Trimming took off 1 base at V and 10 bases at J, with 6 bases between the two ends. Germline V gene data show CDR1 as SGDLS and CDR2 as YYNGEE. The CDR3 sequence is 12 residues long. The CDR3 region is CASSVTGSPLHF. CDR3 in DNA: TGTGCCAGCAGCGTAACAGGCTCACCCCTCCACTTT.

The chain carries TRBV5-4 and TRBJ2-2, with D perhaps assigned TRBD1 or TRBD2 (5 bases each). Germline V gives CDR1 SGHNT, CDR2 YYREEE (reference sequence). V was cut by 0 bases and J by 4 bases, with 13 bases left in between. The CDR3 totals 16 residues. The CDR3 loop reads CASSLGGSGGTGELFF. CDR3 DNA: TGTGCCAGCAGCTTGGGAGGATCTGGGGGCACCGGGGAGCTGTTTTTT.

This clone has only a few counts. V is TRBV19 and J is TRBJ1-6; TRBD1 aligns across 9 bases. CDR1 and CDR2 from the germline V gene are LNHDA and SQIVND (reference sequence). CDR3 length: 14 amino acids. V shed 5 bases and J 12 bases; nucleotides not matched to a gene: 8. As DNA, the CDR3 is TGTGCCAGTAGTTTGGACAGGGGATTTTTACCCCTCCACTTT. Residues: CASSLDRGFLPLHF.

The chain combines TRBV4-2 with TRBJ2-3; 16 bases are a match to TRBD2. Germline V gene lookup returns CDR1 LGHNA and CDR2 YNFKEQ. V shed 2 bases and J 1 base; nucleotides not matched to a gene: 12. This CDR3 has 21 amino acids. CDR3 bases: TGTGCCAGCAGCCAAAGGGGCTCGGGACTAGCGGGAGGGCTGGGCACAGATACGCAGTATTTT. As protein: CASSQRGSGLAGGLGTDTQYF.

The rearrangement uses TRBV19 and TRBJ1-1; D ambiguous. Germline lookup yields CDR1 LNHDA and CDR2 SQIVND (reference sequence). This CDR3 is built from 12 residues. V gave up 5 bases and J gave up 3 bases, with 7 bases separating them. CDR3 region: CASSFGDTEAFF. CDR3 coding DNA: TGTGCCAGTAGTTTTGGGGACACTGAAGCTTTCTTT.

CDR3 nucleotide sequence: TGTGCCAGTGGGGACAGCCACACTGAAGCTTTCTTT. It yields the protein CASGDSHTEAFF. The rearrangement uses TRBV2 and TRBJ1-1; 7 bases are shared with TRBD1. The V segment lost 9 bases and the J segment 3 bases; nucleotides outside the gene matches: 4. This CDR3 has 12 residues. Germline V gives CDR1 SNHLY, CDR2 FYNNEI.

Here the CDR3 DNA reads TGTGCCAGCAGCTCATTAGCGGGAGCGTACGAGCAGTACTTC. Translating gives CASSSLAGAYEQYF. This rearrangement joins TRBV7-9 to TRBJ2-7; 9 bases fit TRBD2. This CDR3 spans 14 amino acids. Unmatched junction bases numbered 5, after V lost 4 bases and J lost 4 bases. CDR1 is SEHNR and CDR2 is FQNEAQ in the germline V gene (reference sequence).

The gene calls are TRBV5-6 and TRBJ1-2; possible D gene TRBD1, 5 bases. The germline CDR1 and CDR2 sequences are SGHDT and YYEEEE. V was pared by 4 bases and J by 8 bases, with 18 bases between. The CDR3 runs to 14 residues. The CDR3 loop is CASSPGTALRGYTF. The CDR3, as DNA: TGTGCCAGCAGCCCAGGGACGGCCCTTCGGGGCTACACCTTC.

This chain uses TRBV24-1 with TRBJ2-7; no clear D. Germline assignment: CDR1 KGHDR and CDR2 SFDVKD. The CDR3 runs 14 residues. Trimming shortened V by 4 bases and J by 2 bases, and 11 bases separated the two germline ends. The chain's CDR3 is CATSDGQPTYEQYF. The CDR3 DNA reads as TGTGCCACCAGTGACGGGCAACCTACCTACGAGCAGTACTTC.

This clone was seen only a few times. The CDR3 region is CASRSSYNSPLHF. The CDR3 DNA sequence: TGTGCCTCCAGGAGCTCCTATAATTCACCCCTCCACTTT. The chain carries TRBV10-3 and TRBJ1-6, with D uncertain. The CDR3 sequence is 13 residues long. The germline V gene encodes CDR1 ENHRY and CDR2 SYGVKD. V shed 11 bases and J shed 0 bases, with 8 bases lying between them.

CDR3 loop: CASSIQGGNTIYF. The DNA for the CDR3 is TGTGCCAGCAGTATACAGGGTGGAAACACCATATATTTT. The chain recombines TRBV6-5 with TRBJ2-2; D is perhaps TRBD1 (6 bases). The end of the DNA fits TRBJ1-3 better, so the J call may be wrong. Germline V gene lookup returns CDR1 MNHEY and CDR2 SVGAGI. CDR3 size: 13 residues.

This rearrangement joins TRBV7-3 to TRBJ2-3; 11 nucleotides agree with TRBD1. The CDR3 runs to 14 residues. Germline values: CDR1 SGHTA, CDR2 FQGTGA. V lost 5 bases and J lost 6; bases outside the gene matches: 4. The CDR3 nucleotides read TGTGCCAGCAGCCCGGACAGGGGGCAGGATACGCAGTATTTT. Its protein product is CASSPDRGQDTQYF.

The chain couples TRBV5-1 to TRBJ2-2, with 7 bases that match TRBD1. Germline V gives CDR1 SGHRS, CDR2 YFSETQ. V trimming: 7 bases; J trimming: 2 bases; junction bases outside the gene matches: 5. The CDR3 totals 14 residues. The CDR3 loop reads CASHPGGNTGELFF. For the CDR3, the DNA is TGCGCCAGCCACCCAGGGGGAAACACCGGGGAGCTGTTTTTT.

The genes are TRBV5-4 and TRBJ2-2; 11 positions match TRBD2. Per germline, CDR1 SGHNT and CDR2 YYREEE (reference sequence). CDR3 length: 15 amino acids. The junction had 0 bases not matched to a gene; V was cut back by 0 bases and J by 5 bases. The CDR3 is CASSLGLAGTGELFF. The CDR3 DNA sequence: TGTGCCAGCAGCTTGGGACTAGCGGGAACCGGGGAGCTGTTTTTT.

This CDR3 is CASSLLAGNTGELFF. The CDR3 region has the DNA TGCGCCAGCAGCTTACTAGCGGGGAACACCGGGGAGCTGTTTTTT. This rearrangement joins TRBV5-1 to TRBJ2-2, with 9 nucleotides matching TRBD2. Germline CDR1 SGHRS, CDR2 YFSETQ. Germline trimming cut 2 bases from V and 1 base from J; bases unmatched to any gene: 0. The length of the CDR3 is 15 residues.

The chain recombines TRBV19 with TRBJ2-2; D is unclear. Germline loops: CDR1 LNHDA, CDR2 SQIVND (reference sequence). The CDR3 is 15 amino acids. V lost 3 bases and J lost 7, with 15 bases in between. CDR3 amino acids: CASSIVVNLNGELFF. The DNA for the CDR3 is TGTGCCAGTAGTATTGTCGTGAACCTGAACGGGGAGCTGTTTTTT.

The chain links TRBV6-1 to TRBJ2-1; possible D gene TRBD1, 6 bases. Germline CDR1 MNHNS, CDR2 SASEGT. Trimming pared 2 bases from V and 8 bases from J, leaving 13 bases between. The CDR3 runs to 14 residues. The CDR3 is CASSELGGRDEQFF. The CDR3, as DNA: TGTGCCAGCAGTGAATTAGGGGGTCGGGATGAGCAGTTCTTC.

The chain links TRBV24-1 to TRBJ2-5, with D tentatively TRBD1 (6 bases). The CDR3 extends over 18 amino acids. Deletions cut 4 bases from V and 1 base from J, with 21 bases between. Germline CDR1 reads KGHDR; CDR2 reads SFDVKD. This CDR3 reads CATSDRYSSGQFQETQYF. CDR3 bases: TGTGCCACCAGTGACCGCTATTCATCGGGACAATTCCAAGAGACCCAGTACTTC.

The rearrangement joins TRBV28 to TRBJ2-7, with 7 bases lining up with TRBD1. The CDR3 consists of 15 residues. The V segment lost 4 bases and the J segment 2 bases; nucleotides outside the gene matches: 8. Germline lookup yields CDR1 MDHEN and CDR2 SYDVKM. The DNA of the CDR3 is TGTGCCAGCAGTTCGAGGACAGGCCGAACCTACGAGCAGTACTTC. This translates into CASSSRTGRTYEQYF.